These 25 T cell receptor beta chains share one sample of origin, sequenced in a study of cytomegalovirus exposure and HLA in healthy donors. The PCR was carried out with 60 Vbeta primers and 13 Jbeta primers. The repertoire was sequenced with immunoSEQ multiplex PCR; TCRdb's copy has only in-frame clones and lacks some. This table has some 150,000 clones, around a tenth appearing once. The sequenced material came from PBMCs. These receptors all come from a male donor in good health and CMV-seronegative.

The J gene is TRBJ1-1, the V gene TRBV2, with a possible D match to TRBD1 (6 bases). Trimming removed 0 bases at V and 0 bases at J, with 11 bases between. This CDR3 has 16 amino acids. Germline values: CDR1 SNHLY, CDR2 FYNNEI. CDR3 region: CASSEAQGRVNTEAFF. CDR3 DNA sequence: TGTGCCAGCAGTGAAGCACAGGGCCGAGTGAACACTGAAGCTTTCTTT.

The CDR3 bases are TGTGCCAGCAGCCCCCATGGGCGGGACCTCTCCTACAATGAGCAGTTCTTC. This encodes CASSPHGRDLSYNEQFF. V and J are TRBV7-9 and TRBJ2-1; maybe TRBD2 (6 bases). Trimming removed 5 bases from V and 0 bases from J, with 17 bases in between. This CDR3 contains 17 residues. Looked up from germline, CDR1 is SEHNR and CDR2 is FQNEAQ (reference sequence).

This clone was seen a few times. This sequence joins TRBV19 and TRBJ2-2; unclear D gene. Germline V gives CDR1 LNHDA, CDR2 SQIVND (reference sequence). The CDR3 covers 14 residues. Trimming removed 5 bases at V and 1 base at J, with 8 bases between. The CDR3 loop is CASSFEVNTGELFF. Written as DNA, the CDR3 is TGTGCCAGTAGTTTTGAGGTGAACACCGGGGAGCTGTTTTTT. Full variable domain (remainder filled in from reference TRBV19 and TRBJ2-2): DGGITQSPKYLFRKEGQNVTLSCEQNLNHDAMYWYRQDPGQGLRLIYYSQIVNDFQKGDIAEGYSVSREKKESFPLTVTSAQKNPTAFYLCASSFEVNTGELFFGEGSRLTVL.

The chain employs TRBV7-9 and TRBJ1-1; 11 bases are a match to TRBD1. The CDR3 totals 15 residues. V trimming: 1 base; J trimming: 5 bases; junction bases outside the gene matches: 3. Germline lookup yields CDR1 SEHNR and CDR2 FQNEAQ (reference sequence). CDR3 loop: CASSLEGQGATEAFF. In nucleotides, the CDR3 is TGTGCCAGCAGCTTAGAAGGACAGGGGGCAACTGAAGCTTTCTTT.

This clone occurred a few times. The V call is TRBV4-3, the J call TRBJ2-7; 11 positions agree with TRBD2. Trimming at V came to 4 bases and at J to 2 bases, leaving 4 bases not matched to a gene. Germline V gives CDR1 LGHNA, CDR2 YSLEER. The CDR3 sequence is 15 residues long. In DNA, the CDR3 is TGCGCCAGCAGCCCTGCACTAGCGGGGGCCTACGAGCAGTACTTC. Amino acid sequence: CASSPALAGAYEQYF.

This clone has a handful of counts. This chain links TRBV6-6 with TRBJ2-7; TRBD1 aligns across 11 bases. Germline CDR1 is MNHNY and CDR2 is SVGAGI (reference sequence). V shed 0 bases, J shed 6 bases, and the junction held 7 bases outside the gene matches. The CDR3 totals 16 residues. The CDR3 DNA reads TGTGCCAGCAGTTACTCGAGGGCGGGACAGGGGGTCGAGCAGTACTTC. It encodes CASSYSRAGQGVEQYF.

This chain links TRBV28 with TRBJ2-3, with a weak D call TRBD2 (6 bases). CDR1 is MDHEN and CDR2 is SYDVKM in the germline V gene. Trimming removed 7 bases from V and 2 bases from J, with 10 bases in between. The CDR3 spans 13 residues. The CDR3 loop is CASTGGDTDTQYF. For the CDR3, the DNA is TGTGCCAGCACTGGAGGGGACACAGATACGCAGTATTTT. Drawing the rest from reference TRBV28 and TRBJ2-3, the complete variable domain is DVKVTQSSRYLVKRTGEKVFLECVQDMDHENMFWYRQDPGLGLRLIYFSYDVKMKEKGDIPEGYSVSREKKERFSLILESASTNQTSMYLCASTGGDTDTQYFGPGTRLTVL.

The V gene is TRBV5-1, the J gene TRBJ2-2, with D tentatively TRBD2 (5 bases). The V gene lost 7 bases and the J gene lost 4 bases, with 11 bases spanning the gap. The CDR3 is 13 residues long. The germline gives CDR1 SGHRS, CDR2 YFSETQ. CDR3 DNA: TGCGCCAGCTGCGGACTGATCACCGGGGAGCTGTTTTTT. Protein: CASCGLITGELFF.

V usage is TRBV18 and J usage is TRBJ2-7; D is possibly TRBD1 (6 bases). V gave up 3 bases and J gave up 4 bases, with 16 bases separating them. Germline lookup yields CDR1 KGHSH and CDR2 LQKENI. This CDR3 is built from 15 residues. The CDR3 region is CASSPGTPNPYEQYF. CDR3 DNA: TGTGCCAGCTCACCCGGGACACCTAATCCATACGAGCAGTACTTC.

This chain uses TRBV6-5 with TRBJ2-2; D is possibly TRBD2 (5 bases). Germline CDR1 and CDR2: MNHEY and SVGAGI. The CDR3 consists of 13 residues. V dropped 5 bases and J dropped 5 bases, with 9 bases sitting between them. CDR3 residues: CASSRRGTGELFF. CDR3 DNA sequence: TGTGCCAGCAGTCGCCGAGGGACCGGGGAGCTGTTTTTT.

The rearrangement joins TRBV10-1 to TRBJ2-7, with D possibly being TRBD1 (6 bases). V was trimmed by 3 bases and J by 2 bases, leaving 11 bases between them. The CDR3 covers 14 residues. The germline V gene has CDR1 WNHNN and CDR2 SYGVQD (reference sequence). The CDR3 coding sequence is TGCGCCAGCAGTGATACAGGGTCGGCCTACGAGCAGTACTTC. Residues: CASSDTGSAYEQYF.

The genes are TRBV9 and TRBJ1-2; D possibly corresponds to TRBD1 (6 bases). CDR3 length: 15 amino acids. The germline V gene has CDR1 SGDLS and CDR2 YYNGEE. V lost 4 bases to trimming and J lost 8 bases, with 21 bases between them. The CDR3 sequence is CASSPQRGGLGGYTF. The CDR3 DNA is TGTGCCAGCAGCCCTCAGAGGGGGGGGTTGGGCGGCTACACCTTC.

In DNA, the CDR3 is TGTGCCAGCAGGGGGACAGGGGGCGACGAGCAGTACTTC. It codes for CASRGTGGDEQYF. The chain links TRBV9 to TRBJ2-7, with 12 bases identical to TRBD1. This CDR3 region has 13 residues. Looked up from germline, CDR1 is SGDLS and CDR2 is YYNGEE. V lost 5 bases to trimming and J lost 5 bases; unmatched junction nucleotides: 2.

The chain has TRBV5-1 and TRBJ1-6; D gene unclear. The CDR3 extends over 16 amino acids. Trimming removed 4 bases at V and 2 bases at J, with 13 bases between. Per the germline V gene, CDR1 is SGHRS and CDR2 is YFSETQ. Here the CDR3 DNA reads TGCGCCAGCAGCCCGATATTACCTACCTATAATTCACCCCTCCACTTT. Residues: CASSPILPTYNSPLHF.

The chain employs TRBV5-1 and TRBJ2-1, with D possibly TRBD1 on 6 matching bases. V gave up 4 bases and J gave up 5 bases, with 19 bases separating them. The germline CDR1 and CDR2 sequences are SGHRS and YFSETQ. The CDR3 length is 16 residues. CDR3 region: CASSRRLTGSDNEQFF. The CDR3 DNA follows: TGCGCCAGCAGCCGGAGGCTTACAGGGTCGGACAATGAGCAGTTCTTC.

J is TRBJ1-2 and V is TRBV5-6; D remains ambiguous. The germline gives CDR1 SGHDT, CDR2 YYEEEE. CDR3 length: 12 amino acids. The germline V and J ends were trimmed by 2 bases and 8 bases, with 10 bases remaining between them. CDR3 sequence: CASSLPVGGYTF. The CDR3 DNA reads TGTGCCAGCAGCTTACCAGTGGGCGGCTACACCTTC.

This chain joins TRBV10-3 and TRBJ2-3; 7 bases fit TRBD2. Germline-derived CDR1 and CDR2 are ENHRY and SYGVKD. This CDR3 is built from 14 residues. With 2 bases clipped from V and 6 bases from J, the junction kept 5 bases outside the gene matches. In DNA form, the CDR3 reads TGTGCCATCAGTGAGGTCCTAGCGGAGGATACGCAGTATTTT. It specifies CAISEVLAEDTQYF.

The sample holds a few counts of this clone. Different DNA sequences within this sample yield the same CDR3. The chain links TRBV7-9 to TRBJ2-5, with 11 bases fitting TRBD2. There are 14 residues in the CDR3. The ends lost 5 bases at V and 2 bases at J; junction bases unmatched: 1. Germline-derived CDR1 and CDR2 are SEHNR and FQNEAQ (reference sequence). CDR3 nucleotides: TGTGCCAGCAGCCGGACTAGCGGGCAAGAGACCCAGTACTTC. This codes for CASSRTSGQETQYF.

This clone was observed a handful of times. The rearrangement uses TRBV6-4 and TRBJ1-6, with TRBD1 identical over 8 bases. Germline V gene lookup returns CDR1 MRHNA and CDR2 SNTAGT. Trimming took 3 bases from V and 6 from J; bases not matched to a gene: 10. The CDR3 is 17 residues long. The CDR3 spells CASSEVGQGAGNSPLHF. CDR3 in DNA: TGTGCCAGCAGTGAAGTGGGCCAGGGGGCGGGTAATTCACCCCTCCACTTT.

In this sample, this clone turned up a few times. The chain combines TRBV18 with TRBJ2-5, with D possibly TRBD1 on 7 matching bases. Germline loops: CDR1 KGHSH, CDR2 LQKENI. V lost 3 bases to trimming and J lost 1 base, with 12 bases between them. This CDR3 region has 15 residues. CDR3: CASSPPGGTQETQYF. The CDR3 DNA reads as TGTGCCAGCTCACCCCCAGGGGGGACCCAAGAGACCCAGTACTTC.

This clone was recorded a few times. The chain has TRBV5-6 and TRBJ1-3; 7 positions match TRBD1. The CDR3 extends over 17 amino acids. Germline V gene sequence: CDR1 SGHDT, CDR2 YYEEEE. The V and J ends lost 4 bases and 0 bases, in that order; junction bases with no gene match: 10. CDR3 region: CASSPFGQARSGNTIYF. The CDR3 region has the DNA TGTGCCAGCAGCCCTTTCGGACAGGCTCGCTCTGGAAACACCATATATTTT.

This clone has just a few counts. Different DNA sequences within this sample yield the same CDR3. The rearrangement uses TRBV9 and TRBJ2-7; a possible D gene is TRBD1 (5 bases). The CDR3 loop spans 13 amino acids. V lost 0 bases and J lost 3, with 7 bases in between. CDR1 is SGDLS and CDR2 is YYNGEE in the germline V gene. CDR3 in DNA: TGTGCCAGCAGCGTAGGGGGCAGCTACGAGCAGTACTTC. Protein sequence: CASSVGGSYEQYF.

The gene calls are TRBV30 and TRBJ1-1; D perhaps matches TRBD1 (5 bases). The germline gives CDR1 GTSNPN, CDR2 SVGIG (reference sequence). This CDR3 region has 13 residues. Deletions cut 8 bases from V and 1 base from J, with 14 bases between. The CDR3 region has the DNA TGTGCCCGCGGGGGGTTAACGAACACTGAAGCTTTCTTT. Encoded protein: CARGGLTNTEAFF.

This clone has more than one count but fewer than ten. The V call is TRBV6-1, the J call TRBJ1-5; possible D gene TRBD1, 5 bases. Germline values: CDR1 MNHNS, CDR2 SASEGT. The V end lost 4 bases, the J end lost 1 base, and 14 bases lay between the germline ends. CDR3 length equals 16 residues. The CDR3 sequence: CASSAFSGSSNQPQHF. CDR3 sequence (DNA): TGTGCCAGCAGTGCATTTTCAGGGTCCAGCAATCAGCCCCAGCATTTT.

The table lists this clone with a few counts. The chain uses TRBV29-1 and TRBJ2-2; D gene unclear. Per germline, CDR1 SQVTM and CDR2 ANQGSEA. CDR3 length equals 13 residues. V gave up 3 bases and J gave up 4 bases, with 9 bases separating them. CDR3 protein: CSVDPDITGELFF. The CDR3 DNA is TGCAGCGTTGATCCCGACATCACCGGGGAGCTGTTTTTT.